These T cell receptor beta chains were read from a single sample in a study of blood T cell repertoires in COVID-19. Some clones are missing from TCRdb's copy, which holds only in-frame ones; the method was immunoSEQ multiplex PCR. Counted here are about 160,000 clones, about 87% occurring once; the ten biggest clones make up about 3.9%. The sample comprised peripheral blood. The receptor source for this set is a woman aged 60 to 75 who had recovered from COVID-19. The conserved cysteine and the conserved F or W are not part of the CDR3 here.

V: TRBV5-8
J: TRBJ2-2
CDR3: ASSGKGQGTGELF

V: TRBV3-1/TRBV3-2
J: TRBJ1-5
CDR3: ASSQEGVGNQPQH

V: TRBV11-2
J: TRBJ1-6
CDR3: ASSLADTGISPLH

V: TRBV4-1
J: TRBJ1-1
CDR3: ASSPQRLNTEAF

V: TRBV6-1
J: TRBJ1-6
CDR3: ASSGVYPGTGTYNSPLH

V: TRBV6-5
J: TRBJ1-2
CDR3: ASSPKRTGGEGYT

V: TRBV7-9
J: TRBJ1-3
CDR3: ASSFGQAENTIY

V: TRBV3-1/TRBV3-2
J: TRBJ2-3
CDR3: ASSQDWAGVTDTQY

V: TRBV9
J: TRBJ1-2
CDR3: ASSVGQLGTGVGYT

V: TRBV28
J: TRBJ1-2
CDR3: ASSLGGTDT

V: TRBV19
J: TRBJ1-6
CDR3: ASSISSGVGSPLH

V: TRBV11-3
J: TRBJ1-1
CDR3: ASSLDRENTEAF

V: TRBV5-1
J: TRBJ2-3
CDR3: ASSLDTSGAITDTQY

V: TRBV2
J: TRBJ1-1
CDR3: ASTTVTNTEAF

V: TRBV11-3
J: TRBJ2-1
CDR3: ASSSGQGTYNEQF

V: TRBV5-1
J: TRBJ1-1
CDR3: ASRGQGGLTEAF

V: TRBV7-2
J: TRBJ1-3
CDR3: ASSLGQVSGNTIY

V: TRBV3-1/TRBV3-2
J: TRBJ2-1
CDR3: ASSQDRGQYNEQF

V: TRBV14
J: TRBJ2-2
CDR3: ASSLSGWDTGELF

V: TRBV2
J: TRBJ2-1
CDR3: ASSGLAGGIDEQF

V: TRBV5-4
J: TRBJ1-2
CDR3: ASSLEVTGAGYT

V: TRBV7-3
J: TRBJ2-3
CDR3: ASSLMAGGVDTQY

V: TRBV28
J: TRBJ2-7
CDR3: ASSFLGTRSYEQY

V: TRBV20-1
J: TRBJ1-1
CDR3: SASDVGGEAF

V: TRBV27
J: TRBJ2-7
CDR3: ASSWGQSYEQY

V: TRBV5-1
J: TRBJ2-1
CDR3: ASSFGQGAAGGSYNEQF

V: TRBV2
J: TRBJ2-1
CDR3: ASYDQGREQF

V: TRBV19
J: TRBJ1-2
CDR3: ASSMGSPGGGYGYT

V: TRBV27
J: TRBJ2-3
CDR3: ASSPVGGALTDTQY

V: TRBV28
J: TRBJ2-7
CDR3: ASSTLAGGAYEQY

V: TRBV4-1
J: TRBJ2-7
CDR3: ASSHSPATGYSYEQY

V: TRBV18
J: TRBJ2-2
CDR3: ASSLERGSRIGELF

V: TRBV27
J: TRBJ1-2
CDR3: ASKEGGNYGYT

V: TRBV19
J: TRBJ1-2
CDR3: ASSMGQANYGYT

V: TRBV12-3/TRBV12-4
J: TRBJ1-5
CDR3: ASSLRGGQPQH

V: TRBV5-8
J: TRBJ1-1
CDR3: ASSLIVNTEAF

V: TRBV5-6
J: TRBJ2-5
CDR3: ATGQGETQY

V: TRBV27
J: TRBJ2-3
CDR3: ASTSGSRADTQY

V: TRBV5-8
J: TRBJ1-2
CDR3: ASSRGGTGSSGYT

V: TRBV7-9
J: TRBJ1-2
CDR3: ASSPEDGVYGYT

V: TRBV10-1
J: TRBJ2-1
CDR3: ASSVSAPGKQF

V: TRBV11-2
J: TRBJ2-7
CDR3: ASSLVIGQGFPSYEQY

V: TRBV12-3/TRBV12-4
J: TRBJ2-7
CDR3: ASSQGPLEQY

V: TRBV6-5
J: TRBJ1-1
CDR3: ASSYSGQGREAF

V: TRBV7-2
J: TRBJ1-1
CDR3: ASSLTVGTEAF

V: TRBV28
J: TRBJ1-2
CDR3: ASSLRQPAYGYT